These 9 T cell receptor beta chains originate from one sample sequenced in a study of blood T cell repertoires in COVID-19. Some clones are missing from TCRdb's copy, which holds only in-frame ones; the method was immunoSEQ multiplex PCR. The data hold hundreds of thousands of clones, with about 87% observed a single time. Sequencing was performed on peripheral blood. These TCRs come from a woman between 45 and 65 years old with COVID-19, enrolled during active disease.

The rearrangement links TRBV5-1 to TRBJ1-3; D perhaps matches TRBD1 (5 bases). Trimming removed 5 bases at V and 2 bases at J, with 17 bases between. Germline-derived CDR1 and CDR2 are SGHRS and YFSETQ. This CDR3 contains 16 residues. CDR3 amino acids: CASRQDLSRTGNTIYF. For the CDR3, the DNA is TGCGCCAGCAGACAGGACCTTAGTAGGACTGGAAACACCATATATTTT.

The V gene is TRBV7-3, the J gene TRBJ2-1; TRBD1 matches at 8 bases. Per germline, CDR1 SGHTA and CDR2 FQGTGA. V shed 5 bases and J 0 bases; nucleotides not matched to a gene: 6. This CDR3 has 16 residues. The CDR3 DNA reads TGTGCCAGCAGCCGTCAGGGGGCAAGCTCCTACAATGAGCAGTTCTTC. Its protein product is CASSRQGASSYNEQFF.

This chain uses TRBV3-1 (or the pseudogene TRBV3-2) with TRBJ2-5; D is undetermined. With 1 base removed from V and 1 base from J, the gap between germline ends came to 10 bases. Germline assignment: CDR1 LGHDT and CDR2 YNNKEL (reference sequence). The length of the CDR3 is 15 residues. CDR3 loop: CASSQGPRSQETQYF. CDR3 coding DNA: TGTGCCAGCAGCCAAGGCCCTCGGTCCCAAGAGACCCAGTACTTC.

V is TRBV30 and J is TRBJ2-7; 8 bases match TRBD1. The germline V gene has CDR1 GTSNPN and CDR2 SVGIG (reference sequence). Losses at the gene ends were 2 bases for V and 2 bases for J; bases not matched to a gene: 2. The CDR3 loop spans 13 amino acids. The CDR3: CAWSPDRAYEQYF. The CDR3 bases are TGTGCCTGGAGTCCGGACAGGGCCTACGAGCAGTACTTC.

The gene calls are TRBV10-3 and TRBJ1-2, with TRBD1 as a possible D gene (5 bases). The CDR3 is made up of 16 amino acids. V dropped 0 bases and J dropped 4 bases, with 15 bases sitting between them. Germline CDR1 is ENHRY and CDR2 is SYGVKD. The CDR3, as DNA: TGTGCCATCAGTGAGTCGGGCCGCGACAGCCCCTATGGCTACACCTTC. It yields the protein CAISESGRDSPYGYTF.

The chain uses TRBV6-5 and TRBJ1-2; 7 bases match TRBD1. The CDR3 is made up of 16 amino acids. The germline V gene has CDR1 MNHEY and CDR2 SVGAGI. Trimming took 0 bases from V and 7 from J; bases not matched to a gene: 11. As DNA, the CDR3 is TGTGCCAGCAGTTACTCGAATTTGGGACAGACCGGTGGCTACACCTTC. Its translation is CASSYSNLGQTGGYTF.

V is TRBV7-9 and J is TRBJ2-1; 12 nucleotides match TRBD2. Germline assignment: CDR1 SEHNR and CDR2 FQNEAQ (reference sequence). The V segment lost 5 bases and the J segment 7 bases; nucleotides outside the gene matches: 9. The CDR3 is 16 amino acids. The CDR3 DNA follows: TGTGCCAGCAGCCTCTCTAGCGGGGGGGCGGATAATGAGCAGTTCTTC. Residues: CASSLSSGGADNEQFF.

This chain connects TRBV28 to TRBJ1-1; no definite D call. The germline V gene encodes CDR1 MDHEN and CDR2 SYDVKM. V shed 6 bases and J shed 0 bases, with 11 bases lying between them. The CDR3 is 14 residues long. CDR3 nucleotides: TGTGCCAGCAGGGCCGGGGTCTTGAACACTGAAGCTTTCTTT. Protein: CASRAGVLNTEAFF.

This clone is a singleton in its sample. V usage is TRBV9 and J usage is TRBJ2-6; no reliable D call. The CDR3 totals 13 residues. From germline, CDR1 is SGDLS and CDR2 YYNGEE. V lost 3 bases, J lost 4 bases, and 5 bases lay in between. The CDR3 nucleotides are TGTGCCAGCAGCGCGTCCGGGGCCAACGTCCTGACTTTC. It translates to CASSASGANVLTF.